Below, 7 T cell receptor beta chains from the same sample are listed, as sequenced in a study of shared clonotypes between healthy human individuals. Only in-frame clones appear in the TCRdb table, and some are missing; sequencing was by immunoSEQ multiplex PCR. The sample has about 2.1 million clones, 93% seen once. Cells designated naive CD8 were CD45RO-negative and were positively selected for CCR7, with terminally differentiated effector memory CD45RA+ cells excluded. Sequencing input: naive CD8+ T cells from PBMCs. These receptors were taken from a man aged 18-30 years in good health. Some clones in this sample may be carry-over from other donors' samples.

Points on this clone: A far more abundant clone sits one base away, making this likely a read error. The chain is built from TRBV7-2 and TRBJ1-5; 7 bases align to TRBD1. Germline loops: CDR1 SGHTA, CDR2 FQGNSA. The CDR3 length is 15 residues. Trimming at V came to 5 bases and at J to 0 bases, leaving 4 bases not matched to a gene. For the CDR3, the DNA is TGTGCCAGCAGCCAGACAGGGTATAGCAATCAGCCCCAGCATTTT. Translation gives CASSQTGYSNQPQHF.

Points on this clone: Different DNA sequences within this sample yield the same CDR3. This chain uses TRBV19 with TRBJ1-1; D unresolved. V was cut by 0 bases and J by 5 bases, with 7 bases left in between. The CDR3 totals 13 residues. Germline V CDR1 and CDR2: LNHDA, SQIVND (reference sequence). The CDR3: CASSIDGETEAFF. The CDR3 coding sequence is TGTGCCAGTAGTATAGATGGGGAAACTGAAGCTTTCTTT.

The CDR3 region has the DNA TGTGCCAGCAGCCCCGGTCAGTCTACCTACGAGCAGTACTTC. It specifies CASSPGQSTYEQYF. V is TRBV11-2 and J is TRBJ2-7, with D unclear. V shed 5 bases and J shed 2 bases, with 13 bases lying between them. Germline V gene lookup returns CDR1 SGHAT and CDR2 FQNNGV. The CDR3 is 14 residues long.

Comment on this clone: In the same sample, other DNA sequences code for this CDR3. DNA for the CDR3: TGTGCCAGCAGCACCGGGAACACTGAAGCTTTCTTT. Amino acid sequence: CASSTGNTEAFF. The genes are TRBV7-9 and TRBJ1-1; D unclear. The CDR3 totals 12 residues. V gave up 5 bases and J gave up 1 base, with 5 bases separating them. Germline loops: CDR1 SEHNR, CDR2 FQNEAQ (reference sequence).

This clone occurred once. This sequence joins TRBV28 and TRBJ2-7; TRBD2 agrees at 7 bases. The CDR3 extends over 15 amino acids. CDR1 is MDHEN and CDR2 is SYDVKM in the germline V gene. Trimming cost V 4 bases and J 2 bases; bases outside gene matches: 8. The CDR3 here is CASSYPAGLTYEQYF. The CDR3 bases are TGTGCCAGCAGTTACCCAGCGGGACTCACCTACGAGCAGTACTTC.

The V gene is TRBV7-6, the J gene TRBJ2-7, with 8 bases lining up with TRBD1. The germline gives CDR1 SGHVS, CDR2 FNYEAQ. Germline trimming cut 5 bases from V and 5 bases from J; bases unmatched to any gene: 14. The CDR3 spans 16 residues. The CDR3 DNA reads TGTGCCAGCAGCCTTGACCCATTACAGGGGGTCGACGAGCAGTACTTC. It is translated as CASSLDPLQGVDEQYF.

J is TRBJ2-7 and V is TRBV7-9, with D tentatively TRBD1 or TRBD2 (5 bases each). Germline V gives CDR1 SEHNR, CDR2 FQNEAQ (reference sequence). This CDR3 region has 16 residues. V shed 2 bases and J shed 3 bases, with 17 bases lying between them. DNA of the CDR3: TGTGCCAGCAGCTTACTAGGAGGTCCAAGGGGCTACGAGCAGTACTTC. Translated: CASSLLGGPRGYEQYF.